Presented here are 20 T cell receptor beta chains from one specimen sequenced in a study of beta chain features in type 1 diabetes. These receptors' antigens are unknown. Study outcomes and limitations: A moderate, significant TCRB CDR3 shortening appeared in type 1 diabetes across four CD4+ subsets.

The entirety of the isolated RNA underwent reverse transcription, so expressed TCRB transcripts were sequenced. The protocol was immunoSEQ multiplex PCR, while the TCRdb copy is restricted to in-frame clones and leaves out a portion. The data contain 130,000 to 150,000 clones, 10% to 15% of them singletons. The specimen sequenced was central memory CD4+ T cells from blood. These receptors all stem from a man younger than 35 with type 1 diabetes.

The chain links TRBV18 to TRBJ1-2; D may be TRBD1 (6 bases). From germline, CDR1 is KGHSH and CDR2 LQKENI. Trimming stripped 2 bases from V and 6 bases from J, with 19 bases between. This CDR3 contains 16 residues. Written as DNA, the CDR3 is TGTGCCAGCTCACCAGTTAAGGGGGGCACCGGCCATGGCTACACCTTC. As protein: CASSPVKGGTGHGYTF.

This clone was counted at least ten times. The genes are TRBV7-9 and TRBJ2-3; a possible D gene is TRBD1 (6 bases). CDR1 and CDR2 (germline): SEHNR, FQNEAQ (reference sequence). The CDR3 loop spans 15 amino acids. V lost 5 bases and J 5 bases, leaving 17 bases between the germline ends. CDR3 nucleotide sequence: TGTGCCAGCAGCATAGGTGCGCAGGGGCTAGATACGCAGTATTTT. Amino acids: CASSIGAQGLDTQYF.

This clone was seen only a few times. This chain links TRBV28 with TRBJ2-3; D might be TRBD1 (5 bases). Trimming left V 4 bases short and J 1 base short, with 15 bases between. This CDR3 is built from 16 residues. Looked up from germline, CDR1 is MDHEN and CDR2 is SYDVKM. CDR3 in amino acids: CASSSPGQRRTDTQYF. CDR3 bases: TGTGCCAGCAGTTCCCCAGGGCAGCGCCGCACAGATACGCAGTATTTT. The entire variable domain, with the rest obtained from reference TRBV28 and TRBJ2-3, is as follows: DVKVTQSSRYLVKRTGEKVFLECVQDMDHENMFWYRQDPGLGLRLIYFSYDVKMKEKGDIPEGYSVSREKKERFSLILESASTNQTSMYLCASSSPGQRRTDTQYFGPGTRLTVL.

The chain uses TRBV7-3 and TRBJ2-3; 12 bases match TRBD2. The CDR3 extends over 18 amino acids. Germline assignment: CDR1 SGHTA and CDR2 FQGTGA. V gave up 1 base and J gave up 0 bases; unmatched junction bases: 5. This CDR3 reads CASSLKGTSGLSTDTQYF. DNA for the CDR3: TGTGCCAGCAGCTTAAAAGGGACTAGCGGGCTCAGCACAGATACGCAGTATTTT.

This clone occurred a few times. The J gene is TRBJ1-2, the V gene TRBV27, with 7 bases matching TRBD1. Per germline, CDR1 MNHEY and CDR2 SMNVEV (reference sequence). V lost 6 bases and J lost 4; bases outside the gene matches: 11. The CDR3 is 15 residues long. The CDR3 loop reads CASRYSGGPGYGYTF. The CDR3 DNA is TGTGCCAGCAGATATTCAGGGGGGCCGGGCTATGGCTACACCTTC.

This clone has just a few counts. The V call is TRBV2, the J call TRBJ1-2; TRBD1 matches at 7 bases. V lost 8 bases and J lost 7; bases outside the gene matches: 7. Looked up from germline, CDR1 is SNHLY and CDR2 is FYNNEI. This CDR3 is 12 amino acids long. The CDR3 loop reads CASGDRVVGYTF. The CDR3 DNA reads TGTGCCAGCGGCGACAGGGTAGTTGGCTACACCTTC.

In this sample, this clone turned up a few times. The chain employs TRBV2 and TRBJ1-1, with unresolved D. The CDR3 contains 13 residues. Germline-derived CDR1 and CDR2 are SNHLY and FYNNEI. Trimming removed 6 bases at V and 4 bases at J, with 12 bases between. Here the CDR3 DNA reads TGTGCCAGCAGGAGTGAGTGGGGCACTGAAGCTTTCTTT. Translation gives CASRSEWGTEAFF.

This clone has just a few counts. V is TRBV7-2 and J is TRBJ2-3, with 12 positions matching TRBD2. V was clipped by 4 bases and J by 2 bases; unmatched bases: 4. The germline gives CDR1 SGHTA, CDR2 FQGNSA. The CDR3 spans 16 residues. DNA of the CDR3: TGTGCCAGCAGCTCCCGACTAGCGGGGGACACAGATACGCAGTATTTT. Its translation is CASSSRLAGDTDTQYF.

The gene calls are TRBV15 and TRBJ2-1; D remains ambiguous. The CDR3 runs to 16 residues. The V gene's germline CDR1 is LNHNV and CDR2 YYDKDF (reference sequence). V was pared by 0 bases and J by 2 bases, with 11 bases between. CDR3 in amino acids: CATSRDRVTPYNEQFF. In nucleotides, the CDR3 is TGTGCCACCAGCAGAGATCGAGTGACACCCTACAATGAGCAGTTCTTC.

In its sample, this clone was seen a few times. This sequence joins TRBV10-3 and TRBJ2-7, with 8 bases identical to TRBD2. Germline assignment: CDR1 ENHRY and CDR2 SYGVKD. Germline trimming cut 4 bases from V and 5 bases from J; bases unmatched to any gene: 7. The CDR3 is made up of 14 amino acids. CDR3 in DNA: TGTGCCATCAGTGTTGAAGCGGGGGATAACGAGCAGTACTTC. It codes for CAISVEAGDNEQYF.

The chain carries TRBV25-1 and TRBJ1-6; D is unclear. This CDR3 has 14 residues. The V gene's germline CDR1 is MGHDK and CDR2 SYGVNS. V shed 9 bases and J shed 0 bases, with 9 bases lying between them. The CDR3 DNA is TGTGCCAGTACTTATGGCTCCTATAATTCACCCCTCCACTTT. Translated: CASTYGSYNSPLHF.

The CDR3 DNA follows: TGCAGCGTTCCCCTGGGAGCGGGGCAATCAGATACGCAGTATTTT. It translates to CSVPLGAGQSDTQYF. The chain is built from TRBV29-1 and TRBJ2-3; 7 bases match TRBD2. The V segment lost 5 bases and the J segment 4 bases; nucleotides outside the gene matches: 12. This CDR3 spans 15 amino acids. CDR1 and CDR2 from the germline V gene are SQVTM and ANQGSEA.

This clone has more than one count but fewer than ten. The rearrangement joins TRBV9 to TRBJ1-1, with no clear D. Germline V lookup: CDR1 SGDLS, CDR2 YYNGEE. This CDR3 is 11 amino acids long. V shed 0 bases and J shed 7 bases, with 4 bases lying between them. The CDR3 reads CASSVVDEAFF. DNA for the CDR3: TGTGCCAGCAGCGTAGTAGATGAAGCTTTCTTT.

This chain links TRBV4-2 with TRBJ2-7, with a weak D call TRBD2 (7 bases). Trimming took 0 bases from V and 3 from J, leaving 21 bases between them. Germline CDR1 reads LGHNA; CDR2 reads YNFKEQ. The CDR3 has 18 residues. As DNA, the CDR3 is TGTGCCAGCAGCCAAGATCTTTTGTTACAGGGAGGGGTCTACGAGCAGTACTTC. Its protein is CASSQDLLLQGGVYEQYF.

This clone was found many times. The gene calls are TRBV4-1 and TRBJ1-2; no clear D. Trimming left V 1 base short and J 3 bases short, with 6 bases between. The CDR3 loop spans 13 amino acids. Germline V gene sequence: CDR1 MGHRA, CDR2 YSYEKL. The CDR3 coding sequence is TGCGCCAGCAGCCAAGTAGGAGACTATGGCTACACCTTC. This translates into CASSQVGDYGYTF.

The gene calls are TRBV2 and TRBJ2-5, with TRBD2 identical over 10 bases. The CDR3 has 15 residues. Per germline, CDR1 SNHLY and CDR2 FYNNEI. Trimming at V came to 7 bases and at J to 4 bases, leaving 9 bases not matched to a gene. CDR3 region: CASTKAGGPVETQYF. CDR3 bases: TGTGCCAGCACCAAAGCGGGGGGGCCGGTAGAGACCCAGTACTTC.

The chain couples TRBV10-1 to TRBJ1-1, with 8 bases fitting TRBD1. Germline CDR1 and CDR2: WNHNN and SYGVQD (reference sequence). Trimming took 4 bases from V and 5 from J; bases not matched to a gene: 0. The CDR3 totals 12 residues. The CDR3 DNA reads as TGCGCCAGCAGTGGACAGGGGACTGAAGCTTTCTTT. Its protein product is CASSGQGTEAFF.

The genes are TRBV6-5 and TRBJ1-1; TRBD1 is a possible D gene (5 bases). Per the germline V gene, CDR1 is MNHEY and CDR2 is SVGAGI. Trimming took 4 bases from V and 1 from J, leaving 7 bases between them. CDR3 length: 13 amino acids. The CDR3 spells CASSFQGNTEAFF. The CDR3 DNA is TGTGCCAGCAGTTTTCAGGGGAACACTGAAGCTTTCTTT.

The V call is TRBV5-4, the J call TRBJ2-5; D unclear. This CDR3 region has 14 residues. V lost 0 bases to trimming and J lost 4 bases, with 10 bases between them. CDR1 and CDR2 (germline): SGHNT, YYREEE (reference sequence). The CDR3 loop reads CASSLGFATETQYF. In DNA form, the CDR3 reads TGTGCCAGCAGCTTGGGCTTTGCGACAGAGACCCAGTACTTC.

Remarks on this clone: The same CDR3 arises from other DNA sequences in this sample as well. This chain connects TRBV7-6 to TRBJ2-5; the D is unclear. CDR3 size: 12 residues. The V gene's germline CDR1 is SGHVS and CDR2 FNYEAQ. V dropped 1 base and J dropped 5 bases, with 5 bases sitting between them. The chain's CDR3 is CASSLGSETQYF. The CDR3 DNA reads as TGTGCCAGCAGCTTAGGCTCCGAGACCCAGTACTTC.